Included here is one T cell receptor (beta chain) sequence, with context. Its antigen remains unknown. Via CD45RO/CCR7/CD25/CD127/CD95/CD27, cells of the CD4+ naive, central memory, regulatory and stem cell-like memory subsets were sorted. Of the isolated RNA, all was reverse transcribed, and so the sequenced material was expressed TCRB transcripts. This table comes from immunoSEQ multiplex PCR, and its TCRdb copy is limited to in-frame clones, with some not included. This repertoire shows about 370,000 clones, about 10% found once; its top ten account for approximately 0.6%. This specimen comes from a study of beta chain features in type 1 diabetes. Study-level background: The patient and healthy donor groups were comparable for age, gender and cell yields. Overall study results and limits: Shorter TCRB CDR3s, moderately but significantly so, marked every one of the four CD4+ subsets in Type 1 diabetes patients.

What was sequenced was central memory CD4+ T cells from blood. This sequence originates from a man younger than 40 with type 1 diabetes.

The CDR3 coding sequence is TGCGCCAGCAGCTCGGACAGGGGTACCTATGGCTACACCTTC. Residues: CASSSDRGTYGYTF. The chain combines TRBV5-1 with TRBJ1-2; 9 nucleotides agree with TRBD1. This CDR3 comprises 14 residues. The germline V gene has CDR1 SGHRS and CDR2 YFSETQ. The V gene end was trimmed by 3 bases and the J gene end by 4 bases; junction bases not matched to a gene: 4.